This TCR beta chain comes out of a study of blood T cell dynamics during melanoma immunotherapy. Study-level findings and limits: It remained unknown if the driving T cell clones were melanoma-specific.

Concerning this clone: Its target is not known.

This table comes from immunoSEQ multiplex PCR, and its TCRdb copy is limited to in-frame clones, with some not included. The sample includes thousands of clones, roughly 85% of them seen just once. Time point meaning: pre-treatment baseline. Losses at the gene ends were 9 bases for V and 7 bases for J; bases not matched to a gene: 29. The CDR3 is 20 amino acids. Germline CDR1 LNHDA, CDR2 SQIVND (reference sequence). The genes are TRBV19 and TRBJ1-3; 8 bases fit TRBD1. The receptor comes from a human donor with melanoma. Here the sequenced sample was blood, taken from a patient treated with checkpoint blockade. This CDR3 is CASKRAFWQGAERFGNTIYF. The CDR3 DNA follows: TGTGCCAGCAAGCGTGCGTTCTGGCAGGGGGCTGAACGATTTGGGAACACCATATATTTT.